Given below is one T cell receptor beta chain in context. The target of this receptor is not known. There are no base qualities to consult, and no much larger clone falls within one base. This sample was taken from a study of T cell responses to AZD1222 COVID-19 vaccine (dated by TCRdb to the early 2020s). General notes on the study: Because spike-specific TCR depth and breadth did not differ between the two schedules, AZD1222 recipients who got a second dose at roughly 4 weeks were pooled with those who got a second dose at roughly 12 weeks. A total of under 250 trial participants underwent TCR sequencing, of whom about 200 had received two doses of AZD1222 and roughly 26 had received two doses of the MenACWY control vaccine. Trial participants were enrolled into age subgroups of 18-55, 56-69 and 70-plus years, which contained approximately 150, 28 and 58 TCR-sequenced participants, respectively. The full study reports these points: Only 5 to 7 AZD1222 recipients were SARS-CoV-2 seropositive at baseline, limiting conclusions about previously exposed vaccinees. The whole spike protein was spanned by vaccine-associated CD4 TCRs, and dominant responses were seen in regions 160-218 and 743-854. Most participants were white British and females outnumbered males, and the authors suggested that clonal diversity may have been underestimated. After two AZD1222 doses, spike-specific TCR breadth and depth were significantly higher than at day 0 and than in MenACWY recipients. The 56-69-year group was small, and its depth increase did not reach significance, likely because of low power. Reportedly, almost half of the unique spike-specific TCRs recognized epitopes lying outside the regions that are mutated in the B.1.351 and B.1.1.7 variants. No day 14 peak-response samples were available, so repertoires were characterized only after the peak T cell response.

Trimming costs V 3 bases and J 5 bases, and their ends lie 16 bases apart. CDR1 and CDR2 were assigned from the germline V gene as ENHRY and SYGVKD. From its cysteine to its phenylalanine, the CDR3 spans 15 amino acids. Only the CDR3 DNA is retained, 45 bases long and in frame from the first base. The CDR3 regions of human TCRbeta chains were analyzed by immunosequencing. On the authors' methods: Repertoire TCRs were matched against a reference library of SARS-CoV-2-specific TCRs generated with the MIRA antigen-specificity platform. Breadth meant the fraction of unique TCRs that were SARS-CoV-2-associated, whereas depth meant the fraction of total T cells that were SARS-CoV-2-associated. Using the MIRA data, each spike-specific TCR was mapped to the spike region that the TCR reacts to and placed in a CD4 or CD8 class. Log10-transformed breadth and depth values were compared by one-way ANOVA with Sidak's multiple comparisons tests. TCRdb limited this immuneACCESS table to in-frame rearrangements with V and J called. A share of clones is missing; checked studies link under half to unresolved V genes, and the rest is unexplained. That table furnishes V, J and clone size, whereas the DNA furnished D and trimming. In all, the sample holds about 84,000 clones, and 70% to 90% of those were seen once. The ten biggest clones cover approximately 1.6% of the sample.

Per the publication, the time point label means: baseline before first vaccination. Samples from vaccinated people were obtained from the UK trials COV001 and COV002, which included a single-blind randomized controlled phase 2/3 trial of AZD1222 (ChAdOx1 nCoV-19) in healthy adults. Trial participant PBMC samples were collected at day 0 and day 28 after the second dose for TCRbeta chain sequencing. The receptor's source is an adult in good health. The source was peripheral blood, collected on day 0 of AZD1222 vaccination. The receptor chain draws on TRBV10-3 and TRBJ1-1; possibly the D gene is TRBD1, per 6 matching bases. The CDR3: CAISDPSQGHTEAFF. The nucleotides read TGTGCCATCAGTGATCCGAGCCAGGGACATACTGAAGCTTTCTTT.